The entry that follows covers one T cell receptor (beta chain) sequence. The length of the CDR3 is 14 residues. The germline CDR1 and CDR2 sequences are SGHVS and FQNEAQ. The V gene end was trimmed by 2 bases and the J gene end by 3 bases; junction bases not matched to a gene: 3. The data originate from a study of blood T cell repertoires in COVID-19. In the study overall: There were acute and convalescent COVID-19 samples, and they came from the United States, Italy and Spain.

Original processing methods: How many nucleated cells were present was estimated from reference gene primer amplification. Data came from immunoSEQ multiplex PCR; TCRdb stores just in-frame clones and leaves some out. The V and J calls and clone size were taken over from that table, and D and trimming were inferred from the DNA. The table shows 35,000 to 40,000 clones, with more than 75% occurring only once. Sequencing was performed on peripheral blood. The chain recombines TRBV7-8 with TRBJ2-5; 7 nucleotides line up with TRBD2. The clonotype originates from a man in his 70s with acute or convalescent COVID-19. The CDR3 coding sequence is TGTGCCAGCAGCTTAACTCGGGGGGAAGAGACCCAGTACTTC. Its protein product is CASSLTRGEETQYF.